The 30 T cell receptor beta chains given below trace back to one sample, sequenced in a study of blood T cells in healthy people across ages. Primers used in a second PCR of roughly 6 to 12 cycles were a sample-barcoded 5' primer and a J-beta primer mix. TCRdb reprocessed the 5' RACE reads via MiXCR and lists one record per CDR3 protein. In the table there are 1.8 million or so distinct CDR3 sequences, about 39% of which are singletons. The source material was blood. These receptor sequences come from a human donor in good health.

In its sample, this clonotype was seen a few times. The chain couples TRBV20-1 to TRBJ2-7, with 7 positions matching TRBD1. The CDR3 spans 13 residues. The V gene end was trimmed by 5 bases and the J gene end by 1 base; junction bases not matched to a gene: 5. Germline lookup yields CDR1 DFQATT and CDR2 SNEGSKA (reference sequence). In DNA form, the CDR3 reads TGCAGTGCTTTGACAGGGAATTCCTACGAGCAGTACTTC. Its translation: CSALTGNSYEQYF.

The chain joins TRBV20-1 to TRBJ2-1; D unresolved. Germline assignment: CDR1 DFQATT and CDR2 SNEGSKA (reference sequence). V lost 5 bases, J lost 7 bases, and 9 bases lay in between. The CDR3 is 11 amino acids. CDR3 in DNA: TGCAGTGCTGCGGTTAAGAATGAGCAGTTCTTC. As protein: CSAAVKNEQFF.

The J gene is TRBJ1-1, the V gene TRBV25-1, with unresolved D. The V end lost 10 bases, the J end lost 4 bases, and 13 bases lay between the germline ends. Germline V gene data show CDR1 as MGHDK and CDR2 as SYGVNS. This CDR3 spans 12 amino acids. CDR3 region: CATKTESTEAFF. CDR3 sequence (DNA): TGTGCCACCAAGACGGAGAGCACTGAAGCTTTCTTT.

This clonotype was seen ten or more times. V and J are TRBV20-1 and TRBJ2-1; 12 bases agree with TRBD2. The V segment lost 3 bases and the J segment 7 bases; nucleotides outside the gene matches: 7. This CDR3 is built from 15 residues. Looked up from germline, CDR1 is DFQATT and CDR2 is SNEGSKA (reference sequence). CDR3 amino acids: CSARDLAGGINEQFF. CDR3 nucleotide sequence: TGCAGTGCTAGGGATCTAGCGGGGGGGATTAATGAGCAGTTCTTC.

The chain joins TRBV6-4 to TRBJ2-1, with D possibly being TRBD1 (6 bases). The germline gives CDR1 MRHNA, CDR2 SNTAGT. The CDR3 extends over 13 amino acids. The germline V and J ends were trimmed by 7 bases and 8 bases, with 15 bases remaining between them. In nucleotides, the CDR3 is TGTGCCAGCACCACGTCTGGGGGCGATGAGCAGTTCTTC. This translates into CASTTSGGDEQFF.

This rearrangement joins TRBV7-2 to TRBJ2-7; D is uncertain. CDR3 size: 14 residues. From germline, CDR1 is SGHTA and CDR2 FQGNSA. V shed 1 base and J shed 6 bases, with 13 bases lying between them. CDR3 in DNA: TGTGCCAGCAGCTTAGAAGCCCGCTCCGGCGAGCAGTACTTC. Residues: CASSLEARSGEQYF.

This clonotype was detected a few times. The chain links TRBV25-1 to TRBJ2-1; tentatively, D is TRBD2 (5 bases). The germline CDR1 and CDR2 sequences are MGHDK and SYGVNS. V lost 3 bases, J lost 0 bases, and 9 bases lay in between. The CDR3 runs 15 residues. The CDR3 reads CASSDGLYSYNEQFF. DNA of the CDR3: TGTGCCAGCAGTGACGGACTCTACTCCTACAATGAGCAGTTCTTC.

The genes are TRBV5-1 and TRBJ2-1; 10 positions match TRBD2. From germline, CDR1 is SGHRS and CDR2 YFSETQ. Germline trimming cut 2 bases from V and 6 bases from J; bases unmatched to any gene: 8. The CDR3 covers 16 residues. CDR3 coding DNA: TGCGCCAGCAGCTTAGATCTAGCGGGGGAGCTCAATGAGCAGTTCTTC. It specifies CASSLDLAGELNEQFF.

The table lists this clonotype with a few counts. J is TRBJ1-1 and V is TRBV12-3 or TRBV12-4; D ambiguous. The CDR3 has 13 residues. V was trimmed by 3 bases and J by 4 bases, leaving 9 bases between them. The CDR3 sequence is CASSFGDSTEAFF. CDR3 coding DNA: TGTGCCAGCAGTTTTGGGGATAGCACTGAAGCTTTCTTT.

The chain carries TRBV6-6 and TRBJ1-2; D is ambiguous. V was clipped by 0 bases and J by 5 bases, with 10 bases between them. CDR3 length: 14 amino acids. CDR1 is MNHNY and CDR2 is SVGAGI in the germline V gene (reference sequence). CDR3 sequence: CASSYSTGRYGYTF. DNA of the CDR3: TGTGCCAGCAGTTACTCGACTGGACGGTATGGCTACACCTTC.

The chain has TRBV5-1 and TRBJ1-1; TRBD1 matches 11 bases. Losses at the gene ends were 4 bases for V and 3 bases for J; bases not matched to a gene: 8. CDR3 length: 16 residues. CDR1 is SGHRS, CDR2 YFSETQ, per germline. CDR3 sequence (DNA): TGCGCCAGCAGCGTGGACCGGGACAGGGGGGACACTGAAGCTTTCTTT. It specifies CASSVDRDRGDTEAFF.

The genes are TRBV6-1 and TRBJ2-7, with D tentatively TRBD1 (6 bases). This CDR3 has 11 amino acids. V shed 10 bases and J shed 4 bases, with 11 bases lying between them. From germline, CDR1 is MNHNS and CDR2 SASEGT. CDR3 sequence: CATDRRYEQYF. CDR3 DNA sequence: TGTGCCACCGACAGGCGATACGAGCAGTACTTC.

In its sample, this clonotype was seen a few times. V gene TRBV7-3 combines with J gene TRBJ2-1; 7 nucleotides match TRBD1. V was pared by 5 bases and J by 4 bases, with 11 bases of the junction left unmatched. The germline V gene encodes CDR1 SGHTA and CDR2 FQGTGA. The CDR3 is 16 amino acids. CDR3 protein: CASSPQGSDLYNEQFF. CDR3 coding DNA: TGTGCCAGCAGCCCACAGGGGAGCGACTTATACAATGAGCAGTTCTTC.

As to this clonotype: One base away lies a much larger clone, so this may be a sequencing read error. The chain couples TRBV27 to TRBJ2-1; D may be TRBD1 (6 bases). V was pared by 0 bases and J by 8 bases, with 14 bases between. CDR1 is MNHEY, CDR2 SMNVEV, per germline (reference sequence). There are 15 residues in the CDR3. CDR3 sequence (DNA): TGTGCCAGCAGTTTATCAGCAGGGGTGAGGGATGAGCAGTTCTTC. Residues: CASSLSAGVRDEQFF.

This chain joins TRBV6-2 or TRBV6-3 and TRBJ1-2; weak D call: TRBD1 (5 bases). V was cut by 8 bases and J by 10 bases, with 17 bases left in between. CDR3 length: 12 amino acids. CDR1 MNHEY and CDR2 SVGEGT come from the germline V gene. The CDR3 bases are TGTGCCAGCTCCCGGGACGAACCTTTCTACACCTTC. Residues: CASSRDEPFYTF.

This rearrangement joins TRBV11-2 to TRBJ2-1; 12 nucleotides match TRBD2. The J segment lost 7 bases and the V segment lost 5 bases, leaving 3 bases of the junction unmatched. Germline-derived CDR1 and CDR2 are SGHAT and FQNNGV. The CDR3 totals 14 residues. For the CDR3, the DNA is TGTGCCAGCAGCCAAACTAGCGGGGGGAATGAGCAGTTCTTC. Translation gives CASSQTSGGNEQFF. Based on the CDR3 plus reference TRBV11-2 and TRBJ2-1, the full variable domain is EAGVAQSPRYKIIEKRQSVAFWCNPISGHATLYWYQQILGQGPKLLIQFQNNGVVDDSQLPKDRFSAERLKGVDSTLKIQPAKLEDSAVYLCASSQTSGGNEQFFGPGTRLTVL.

This rearrangement joins TRBV6-6 to TRBJ1-1; TRBD1 might be the D (5 bases). The CDR3 is 14 residues long. Trimming pared 8 bases from V and 6 bases from J, leaving 19 bases between. Germline CDR1 is MNHNY and CDR2 is SVGAGI (reference sequence). CDR3 in amino acids: CASSGGSLPPEAFF. CDR3 bases: TGTGCCAGCTCTGGGGGATCCCTTCCCCCTGAAGCTTTCTTT.

This chain joins TRBV7-9 and TRBJ1-4, with TRBD1 identical over 11 bases. V lost 5 bases and J lost 10; bases outside the gene matches: 9. This CDR3 is built from 15 residues. CDR1 and CDR2 (germline): SEHNR, FQNEAQ (reference sequence). The chain's CDR3 is CASSPSGGTGGKLFF. The CDR3 region has the DNA TGTGCCAGCAGCCCTTCGGGAGGGACAGGGGGAAAACTGTTTTTT.

Turning to this clonotype: A junction boundary mismatches the germline segment, possibly from a read error. The CDR3 protein is CASSEYIGGRTSALHF. The CDR3 bases are TGTGCCAGCAGTGAATATATAGGGGGGAGAACTTCAGCCCTCCACTTT. V usage is TRBV25-1 and J usage is TRBJ1-6; a weak D match, TRBD1 (6 bases). The CDR3 totals 16 residues. The germline V gene has CDR1 MGHDK and CDR2 SYGVNS.

The CDR3 DNA follows: TGTGCCAGCAGCGAGACTAGCTACCAAGAGACCCAGTACTTC. Translated, it gives CASSETSYQETQYF. The chain has TRBV9 and TRBJ2-5, with 7 nucleotides matching TRBD2. The J segment lost 0 bases and the V segment lost 3 bases, leaving 2 bases of the junction unmatched. CDR1 is SGDLS, CDR2 YYNGEE, per germline. The CDR3 has 14 residues.

Notes on this clonotype: The junction departs from the called germline gene at one end, perhaps through a read error. This chain links TRBV5-1 with TRBJ2-6, with D possibly being TRBD1 (5 bases). The CDR3 contains 20 residues. CDR1 and CDR2 from the germline V gene are SGHRS and YFSETQ. CDR3 DNA: TGCGCCAGCAGCTTGGCCACAGGCGCGACAGTCGACTCTGGGGCCGACGTCCTGACTTTC. Amino acids: CASSLATGATVDSGADVLTF.

This clonotype came up a few times. This chain links TRBV5-1 with TRBJ2-1; the D gene is possibly TRBD2 (5 bases). Germline assignment: CDR1 SGHRS and CDR2 YFSETQ. Trimming removed 0 bases at V and 3 bases at J, with 19 bases between. The CDR3 sequence is 18 residues long. Here the CDR3 DNA reads TGCGCCAGCAGCTTGGCCAGTTTGGAGGTTGCCGTCTACAATGAGCAGTTCTTC. Encoded protein: CASSLASLEVAVYNEQFF.

This chain uses TRBV20-1 with TRBJ1-6, with 10 nucleotides matching TRBD1. The CDR3 contains 17 residues. V trimming: 6 bases; J trimming: 2 bases; junction bases outside the gene matches: 10. Germline CDR1 reads DFQATT; CDR2 reads SNEGSKA (reference sequence). Here the CDR3 DNA reads TGCAGTGCATGGGGACAGGGGATTGGGGCCTATAATTCACCCCTCCACTTT. Protein: CSAWGQGIGAYNSPLHF.

J is TRBJ1-2 and V is TRBV29-1; D may be TRBD1 (6 bases). Trimming pared 7 bases from V and 6 bases from J, leaving 15 bases between. CDR3 length: 12 residues. Germline V gene lookup returns CDR1 SQVTM and CDR2 ANQGSEA. The CDR3 sequence is CSALDSQNGYTF. The CDR3 DNA is TGCAGCGCATTGGACAGTCAGAATGGCTACACCTTC.

The chain recombines TRBV7-3 with TRBJ2-1; 9 bases agree with TRBD1. Germline assignment: CDR1 SGHTA and CDR2 FQGTGA. The V and J ends lost 5 bases and 8 bases, in that order; junction bases with no gene match: 4. The CDR3 extends over 13 amino acids. The chain's CDR3 is CASSITGGYEQFF. The DNA for the CDR3 is TGTGCCAGCAGCATTACAGGGGGCTATGAGCAGTTCTTC.

This clonotype occurred a few times. V and J are TRBV10-3 and TRBJ2-5; D may be TRBD2 (6 bases). Trimming took 7 bases from V and 4 from J, leaving 13 bases between them. Germline-derived CDR1 and CDR2 are ENHRY and SYGVKD. This CDR3 is built from 13 residues. CDR3: CAIMDGGRETQYF. The CDR3, as DNA: TGTGCCATCATGGACGGAGGGCGAGAGACCCAGTACTTC.

This sequence joins TRBV7-2 and TRBJ2-7; possible D gene TRBD2, 7 bases. Judging by the DNA end, TRBJ2-5 fits better; the J call may be wrong. This CDR3 is built from 14 residues. Germline CDR1 SGHTA, CDR2 FQGNSA. CDR3: CASSGMGGPETQYF. CDR3 sequence (DNA): TGTGCCAGCAGCGGCATGGGGGGGCCAGAGACCCAGTACTTC.

This chain connects TRBV7-8 to TRBJ2-5; D ambiguous. CDR1 SGHVS and CDR2 FQNEAQ come from the germline V gene. Trimming stripped 3 bases from V and 5 bases from J, with 10 bases between. The CDR3 length is 13 residues. This CDR3 is CASSFQLVETQYF. CDR3 bases: TGTGCCAGCAGCTTTCAGCTAGTGGAGACCCAGTACTTC.

This clonotype was seen a few times. The chain joins TRBV7-2 to TRBJ1-4, with 9 bases that match TRBD1. Germline CDR1 SGHTA, CDR2 FQGNSA. The ends lost 4 bases at V and 8 bases at J; junction bases unmatched: 11. CDR3 length: 16 residues. In DNA form, the CDR3 reads TGTGCCAGCAGCTCACAGGGGGCGAGGAGGTACGAAAAACTGTTTTTT. Its protein is CASSSQGARRYEKLFF.

This clonotype was detected only a few times. The chain uses TRBV6-5 and TRBJ1-6; D unclear. The CDR3 spans 17 residues. Trimming shortened V by 0 bases and J by 9 bases, and 18 bases separated the two germline ends. CDR1 is MNHEY and CDR2 is SVGAGI in the germline V gene. The CDR3 region is CASSYSNTFPLSSPLHF. The DNA for the CDR3 is TGTGCCAGCAGTTACTCGAATACATTCCCGTTAAGTTCACCCCTCCACTTT.